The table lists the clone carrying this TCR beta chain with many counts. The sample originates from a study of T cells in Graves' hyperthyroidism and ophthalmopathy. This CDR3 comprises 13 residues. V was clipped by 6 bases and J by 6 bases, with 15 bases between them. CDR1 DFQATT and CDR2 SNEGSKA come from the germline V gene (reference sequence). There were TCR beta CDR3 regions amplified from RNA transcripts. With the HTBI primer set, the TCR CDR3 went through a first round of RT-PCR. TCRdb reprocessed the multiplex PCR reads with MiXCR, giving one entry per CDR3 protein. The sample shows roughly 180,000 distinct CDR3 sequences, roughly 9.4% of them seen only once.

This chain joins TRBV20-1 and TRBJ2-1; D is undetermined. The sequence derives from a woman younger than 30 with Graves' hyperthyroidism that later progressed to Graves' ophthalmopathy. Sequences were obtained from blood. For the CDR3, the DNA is TGCAGTGCGGTGAAGGGATCAAGCAATGAGCAGTTCTTC. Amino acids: CSAVKGSSNEQFF.